This T cell receptor (beta chain) came from a study of T cells in Graves' hyperthyroidism and ophthalmopathy. This clonotype has a handful of counts. Amplification of TCR beta CDR3 regions used RNA as the template. The HTBI set primed first-round TCR CDR3 RT-PCR. TCRdb ran MiXCR on the multiplex PCR reads and lists one entry per CDR3 protein. Among roughly 570,000 distinct CDR3 sequences listed, under 60% were seen once. From germline, CDR1 is MNHNS and CDR2 SASEGT. CDR3 size: 12 residues. V lost 8 bases to trimming and J lost 4 bases, with 11 bases between them. Sequencing was done on a sample of peripheral blood or thyroid tissue (not recorded which). V and J are TRBV6-1 and TRBJ2-5; tentative D call: TRBD1 (6 bases). The receptor was derived from an adult woman with Graves' disease, either hyperthyroidism or ophthalmopathy (not recorded which). The CDR3 loop is CASSQGTETQYF. The CDR3 region has the DNA TGTGCCAGCTCCCAGGGGACAGAGACCCAGTACTTC.